The present TCR beta chain was sequenced within a study of T cells in Graves' hyperthyroidism and ophthalmopathy. In its sample, this clonotype was seen a few times. Antigen: not known. The germline V gene encodes CDR1 SGHDN and CDR2 FVKESK. The CDR3 runs 17 residues. Unmatched junction bases numbered 7, after V lost 0 bases and J lost 0 bases. Study-level points and caveats: In the analysis, a 13 V-J model separated ophthalmopathy from stable hyperthyroidism.

Researchers amplified the TCR beta CDR3 regions from RNA transcripts. In the first-round RT-PCR of the TCR CDR3, the HTBI primer set was used. MiXCR, run by TCRdb on the multiplex PCR reads, gives a single entry per CDR3 protein. The sample shows 250,000 to 300,000 distinct CDR3 sequences, more than 14% of them seen only once. What was sequenced was blood. The chain joins TRBV14 to TRBJ2-7; TRBD2 agrees at 8 bases. This sequence was found in a woman in her forties with Graves' hyperthyroidism that later progressed to Graves' ophthalmopathy. In nucleotides, the CDR3 is TGTGCCAGCAGCCAAGAATTGCTAGCGGGCATCTCCTACGAGCAGTACTTC. Residues: CASSQELLAGISYEQYF.